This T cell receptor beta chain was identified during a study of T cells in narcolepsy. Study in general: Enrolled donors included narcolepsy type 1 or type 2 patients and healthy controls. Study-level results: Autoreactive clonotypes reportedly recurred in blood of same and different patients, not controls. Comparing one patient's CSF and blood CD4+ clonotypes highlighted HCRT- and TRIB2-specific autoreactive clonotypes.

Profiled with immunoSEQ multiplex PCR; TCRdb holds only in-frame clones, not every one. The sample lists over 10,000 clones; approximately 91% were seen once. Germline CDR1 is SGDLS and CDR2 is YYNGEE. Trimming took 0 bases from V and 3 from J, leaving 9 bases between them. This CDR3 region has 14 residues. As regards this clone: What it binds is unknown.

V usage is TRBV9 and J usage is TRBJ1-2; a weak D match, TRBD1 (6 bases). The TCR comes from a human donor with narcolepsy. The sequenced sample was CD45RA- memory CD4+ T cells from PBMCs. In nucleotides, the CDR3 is TGTGCCAGCAGCGTAGAGGACAGCTACTATGGCTACACCTTC. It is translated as CASSVEDSYYGYTF.